This is a list of T cell receptor beta chains from one sample in a study of T-cell reconstitution after alpha-beta-depleted transplantation in children. One entry per CDR3 protein, called by TCRdb with MiXCR from the PCR reads. The profile shows nearly 550,000 distinct CDR3 sequences, approximately 20% of them singletons. The source material was PBMCs from the stem cell graft donor, sampled from the stem cell graft. The receptors were gathered from a human donor who donated a stem cell graft to a child with acute lymphoblastic leukemia. CDR3s include the opening cysteine and the closing phenylalanine or tryptophan. The order of the fields is V gene, D gene, J gene, clone size, CDR3 protein, CDR3 DNA. D genes are given only for firm matches. The size field is filled for only some rows; it gives once, few, many or a size class.

V gene: TRBV12-3/TRBV12-4; D gene: TRBD1; J gene: TRBJ1-2; clone size: few; CDR3 protein: CAVAGRGHGYTF; CDR3 DNA: TGTGCCGTAGCCGGTAGGGGGCACGGCTACACCTTC
V gene: TRBV2; D gene: NA; J gene: TRBJ2-2; clone size: NA; CDR3 protein: CATYTGELFF; CDR3 DNA: TGTGCCACCTACACCGGGGAGCTGTTTTTT
V gene: TRBV27; D gene: NA; J gene: TRBJ2-7; clone size: NA; CDR3 protein: CASSFRIGFYEQYF; CDR3 DNA: TGTGCCAGCAGCTTCCGGATCGGATTCTACGAGCAGTACTTC
V gene: TRBV19; D gene: TRBD1; J gene: TRBJ2-5; clone size: few; CDR3 protein: CASKKDRAETQYF; CDR3 DNA: TGTGCCAGTAAGAAGGACAGGGCCGAGACCCAGTACTTC
V gene: TRBV12-3/TRBV12-4; D gene: NA; J gene: TRBJ2-7; clone size: NA; CDR3 protein: CASSLLIEQYF; CDR3 DNA: TGTGCCAGCAGTCTCCTTATCGAGCAGTACTTC
V gene: TRBV6-1; D gene: TRBD2; J gene: TRBJ2-5; clone size: NA; CDR3 protein: CASSLTIAGQETQYF; CDR3 DNA: TGTGCCAGCAGCCTGACTATAGCGGGGCAAGAGACCCAGTACTTC
V gene: TRBV7-9; D gene: NA; J gene: TRBJ1-2; clone size: few; CDR3 protein: CASIPGMNYGYTF; CDR3 DNA: TGTGCCAGCATTCCTGGGATGAACTATGGCTACACCTTC
V gene: TRBV20-1; D gene: NA; J gene: TRBJ2-3; clone size: NA; CDR3 protein: CSAMLGDTQYF; CDR3 DNA: TGCAGTGCCATGCTCGGAGATACGCAGTATTTT
V gene: TRBV6-5; D gene: NA; J gene: TRBJ2-5; clone size: few; CDR3 protein: CASSLQGFYRNPYTETQYF; CDR3 DNA: TGTGCCAGCAGTCTACAGGGATTCTACCGCAACCCTTACACGGAGACCCAGTACTTC
V gene: TRBV7-9; D gene: NA; J gene: TRBJ2-5; clone size: NA; CDR3 protein: CASSRDLQETQYF; CDR3 DNA: TGTGCCAGCAGCAGGGACCTACAAGAGACCCAGTACTTC
V gene: TRBV7-2; D gene: TRBD1; J gene: TRBJ1-2; clone size: NA; CDR3 protein: CASSLETGVNYGYTF; CDR3 DNA: TGTGCCAGCAGCTTAGAGACAGGGGTAAACTATGGCTACACCTTC
V gene: TRBV12-3/TRBV12-4; D gene: NA; J gene: TRBJ1-2; clone size: many; CDR3 protein: CASSLGWSGYTF; CDR3 DNA: TGTGCCAGCAGTTTAGGGTGGAGTGGCTACACCTTC
V gene: TRBV6-1; D gene: NA; J gene: TRBJ2-5; clone size: NA; CDR3 protein: CASTSGQETQYF; CDR3 DNA: TGTGCCAGCACCAGCGGCCAAGAGACCCAGTACTTC
V gene: TRBV20-1; D gene: TRBD2; J gene: TRBJ2-2; clone size: NA; CDR3 protein: CSARRTSGTGELFF; CDR3 DNA: TGCAGTGCTAGGAGGACTAGCGGCACCGGGGAGCTGTTTTTT
V gene: TRBV2; D gene: TRBD2; J gene: TRBJ2-2; clone size: NA; CDR3 protein: CASKVWEGYTGELFF; CDR3 DNA: TGTGCCAGCAAGGTTTGGGAGGGTTACACCGGGGAGCTGTTTTTT
V gene: TRBV7-9; D gene: TRBD1; J gene: TRBJ1-1; clone size: NA; CDR3 protein: CASSSGQGWDTEAFF; CDR3 DNA: TGTGCCAGCAGTTCCGGACAGGGTTGGGACACTGAAGCTTTCTTT
V gene: TRBV13; D gene: TRBD2; J gene: TRBJ2-1; clone size: NA; CDR3 protein: CASSSLAGDYNEQFF; CDR3 DNA: TGTGCCAGCAGCTCTCTAGCGGGAGACTACAATGAGCAGTTCTTC
V gene: TRBV10-1; D gene: TRBD2; J gene: TRBJ2-7; clone size: few; CDR3 protein: CASSETTGTSGSGYEQYF; CDR3 DNA: TGCGCCAGCAGTGAGACCACCGGGACTAGCGGGAGTGGCTACGAGCAGTACTTC
V gene: TRBV6-1; D gene: TRBD1; J gene: TRBJ1-1; clone size: few; CDR3 protein: CASSKTTGAPTTEAFF; CDR3 DNA: TGTGCCAGCAGTAAAACGACAGGGGCCCCCACTACTGAAGCTTTCTTT
V gene: TRBV15; D gene: TRBD2; J gene: TRBJ2-5; clone size: many; CDR3 protein: CATSRGSGLGETQYF; CDR3 DNA: TGTGCCACCAGCAGAGGGTCAGGACTAGGAGAGACCCAGTACTTC
V gene: TRBV5-1; D gene: NA; J gene: TRBJ1-6; clone size: few; CDR3 protein: CASSLATGGIYNSPLHF; CDR3 DNA: TGCGCCAGCAGCTTGGCGACAGGCGGAATCTATAATTCACCCCTCCACTTT
V gene: TRBV29-1; D gene: TRBD1; J gene: TRBJ2-1; clone size: few; CDR3 protein: CSVNEPDDRVRITNEQFF; CDR3 DNA: TGCAGCGTGAACGAGCCAGACGACAGGGTTCGAATCACCAATGAGCAGTTCTTC
V gene: TRBV19; D gene: NA; J gene: TRBJ1-5; clone size: NA; CDR3 protein: CASSEVRADYQPQHF; CDR3 DNA: TGTGCCAGTAGTGAAGTTCGGGCGGATTATCAGCCCCAGCATTTT
V gene: TRBV2; D gene: NA; J gene: TRBJ2-1; clone size: NA; CDR3 protein: CASSQELMSSYNEQFF; CDR3 DNA: TGTGCCAGCAGTCAGGAACTGATGAGCTCCTACAATGAGCAGTTCTTC
V gene: TRBV5-6; D gene: TRBD2; J gene: TRBJ2-5; clone size: few; CDR3 protein: CASSLLAGGQTQYF; CDR3 DNA: TGTGCCAGCAGCTTACTAGCGGGAGGGCAGACCCAGTACTTC
V gene: TRBV6-2/TRBV6-3; D gene: NA; J gene: TRBJ2-2; clone size: NA; CDR3 protein: CASSYFDPGRTGELFF; CDR3 DNA: TGTGCCAGCAGTTACTTTGACCCGGGGCGGACCGGGGAGCTGTTTTTT
V gene: TRBV10-3; D gene: NA; J gene: TRBJ2-1; clone size: NA; CDR3 protein: CAISEESGEQFF; CDR3 DNA: TGTGCCATCAGTGAGGAGAGCGGTGAGCAGTTCTTC
V gene: TRBV29-1; D gene: TRBD1; J gene: TRBJ2-4; clone size: NA; CDR3 protein: CSVRTGPNIQYF; CDR3 DNA: TGCAGCGTTAGGACAGGTCCAAACATTCAGTACTTC
V gene: TRBV6-1; D gene: NA; J gene: TRBJ2-2; clone size: few; CDR3 protein: CASTSGYTGELFF; CDR3 DNA: TGTGCCAGCACCAGCGGATACACCGGGGAGCTGTTTTTT
V gene: TRBV12-3/TRBV12-4; D gene: TRBD1; J gene: TRBJ2-5; clone size: NA; CDR3 protein: CASSLSTGAQGQETQYF; CDR3 DNA: TGTGCCAGCAGTTTGTCTACAGGGGCCCAGGGCCAAGAGACCCAGTACTTC
V gene: TRBV18; D gene: NA; J gene: TRBJ1-5; clone size: many; CDR3 protein: CASSLTTEQPQHF; CDR3 DNA: TGTGCCAGCTCCCTTACGACCGAGCAGCCCCAGCATTTT
V gene: TRBV18; D gene: TRBD1; J gene: TRBJ2-5; clone size: NA; CDR3 protein: CASSPLQGARETQYF; CDR3 DNA: TGTGCCAGCTCACCTCTACAGGGGGCGCGAGAGACCCAGTACTTC
V gene: TRBV19; D gene: TRBD2; J gene: TRBJ2-1; clone size: few; CDR3 protein: CASSLLSTSGVGAEQFF; CDR3 DNA: TGTGCCAGTAGTTTACTCTCGACTAGCGGGGTGGGTGCGGAGCAGTTCTTC
V gene: TRBV12-3/TRBV12-4; D gene: NA; J gene: TRBJ2-7; clone size: few; CDR3 protein: CASSLWLGYEQYF; CDR3 DNA: TGTGCCAGCAGTTTATGGCTAGGGTACGAGCAGTACTTC
V gene: TRBV9; D gene: NA; J gene: TRBJ2-3; clone size: few; CDR3 protein: CASSDSEEGTDTQYF; CDR3 DNA: TGTGCCAGCAGCGACAGCGAAGAAGGCACAGATACGCAGTATTTT
V gene: TRBV5-1; D gene: NA; J gene: TRBJ1-5; clone size: many; CDR3 protein: CASSLAGLSSGTENQPQHF; CDR3 DNA: TGCGCCAGCAGCTTGGCCGGGCTCTCATCCGGGACGGAAAATCAGCCCCAGCATTTT
V gene: TRBV12-3/TRBV12-4; D gene: NA; J gene: TRBJ2-3; clone size: many; CDR3 protein: CASSLYPDTQYF; CDR3 DNA: TGTGCCAGCAGCCTATATCCAGATACGCAGTATTTT
V gene: TRBV5-1; D gene: NA; J gene: TRBJ2-7; clone size: few; CDR3 protein: CASSLVVDPAYEQYF; CDR3 DNA: TGCGCCAGCAGCTTGGTGGTAGACCCAGCCTACGAGCAGTACTTC
V gene: TRBV10-1; D gene: TRBD2; J gene: TRBJ2-3; clone size: few; CDR3 protein: CASSESSGRSDTQYF; CDR3 DNA: TGCGCCAGCAGTGAGTCAAGCGGGAGATCAGATACGCAGTATTTT
V gene: TRBV27; D gene: TRBD2; J gene: TRBJ2-2; clone size: NA; CDR3 protein: CASSAKSAGVYTGELFF; CDR3 DNA: TGTGCCAGCAGCGCTAAGTCAGCGGGAGTTTACACCGGGGAGCTGTTTTTT
V gene: TRBV14; D gene: NA; J gene: TRBJ2-7; clone size: NA; CDR3 protein: CASSQAFYEQYF; CDR3 DNA: TGTGCCAGCAGCCAAGCTTTCTACGAGCAGTACTTC
V gene: TRBV25-1; D gene: TRBD2; J gene: TRBJ2-1; clone size: NA; CDR3 protein: CASEPSGGWYNEQFF; CDR3 DNA: TGTGCCAGCGAGCCTAGCGGTGGGTGGTACAATGAGCAGTTCTTC
V gene: TRBV14; D gene: TRBD1; J gene: TRBJ2-7; clone size: NA; CDR3 protein: CASSHTGTDVYEQYF; CDR3 DNA: TGTGCCAGCAGCCATACCGGGACAGATGTCTACGAGCAGTACTTC
V gene: TRBV12-3/TRBV12-4; D gene: NA; J gene: TRBJ2-2; clone size: few; CDR3 protein: CASRRDSANTGELFF; CDR3 DNA: TGTGCCAGCAGGCGGGACAGCGCGAACACCGGGGAGCTGTTTTTT
V gene: TRBV27; D gene: TRBD1; J gene: TRBJ2-7; clone size: NA; CDR3 protein: CASSFRGQGRGEQYF; CDR3 DNA: TGTGCCAGCAGTTTCCGTGGACAGGGAAGGGGCGAGCAGTACTTC
V gene: TRBV5-5; D gene: NA; J gene: TRBJ2-7; clone size: few; CDR3 protein: CASSFSGVVYEQYF; CDR3 DNA: TGTGCCAGCAGCTTTTCGGGTGTAGTCTACGAGCAGTACTTC
V gene: TRBV27; D gene: TRBD2; J gene: TRBJ2-2; clone size: NA; CDR3 protein: CASSLLAGVYTGELFF; CDR3 DNA: TGTGCCAGCAGTTTACTAGCGGGAGTATATACCGGGGAGCTGTTTTTT
V gene: TRBV19; D gene: NA; J gene: TRBJ1-5; clone size: NA; CDR3 protein: CASSGLRVGGLQPQHF; CDR3 DNA: TGTGCCAGTAGTGGTTTGAGGGTCGGAGGACTTCAGCCCCAGCATTTT
V gene: TRBV7-8; D gene: NA; J gene: TRBJ2-3; clone size: NA; CDR3 protein: CASSLVDQVADTQYF; CDR3 DNA: TGTGCCAGCAGCTTAGTCGACCAAGTGGCCGATACGCAGTATTTT
V gene: TRBV5-6; D gene: TRBD1; J gene: TRBJ2-7; clone size: NA; CDR3 protein: CASRTGAYEQYF; CDR3 DNA: TGTGCCAGCAGAACAGGGGCCTACGAGCAGTACTTC
V gene: TRBV5-1; D gene: TRBD2; J gene: TRBJ2-1; clone size: NA; CDR3 protein: CASSYEGLVNYNEQFF; CDR3 DNA: TGCGCCAGCAGCTACGAAGGACTAGTGAACTACAATGAGCAGTTCTTC
V gene: TRBV20-1; D gene: TRBD2; J gene: TRBJ2-1; clone size: few; CDR3 protein: CSARVASGIYNEQFF; CDR3 DNA: TGCAGTGCTAGAGTCGCTAGCGGGATCTACAATGAGCAGTTCTTC
V gene: TRBV20-1; D gene: NA; J gene: TRBJ1-2; clone size: NA; CDR3 protein: CSGEGNYGYTF; CDR3 DNA: TGCAGTGGGGAGGGAAACTATGGCTACACCTTC
V gene: TRBV27; D gene: NA; J gene: TRBJ2-1; clone size: few; CDR3 protein: CASSLGRSNEQFF; CDR3 DNA: TGTGCCAGCAGTTTAGGGAGGAGCAATGAGCAGTTCTTC
V gene: TRBV7-8; D gene: NA; J gene: TRBJ2-1; clone size: NA; CDR3 protein: CASSLVGGRVNEQFF; CDR3 DNA: TGTGCCAGCAGCTTAGTCGGGGGCCGCGTCAATGAGCAGTTCTTC
V gene: TRBV7-8; D gene: NA; J gene: TRBJ1-5; clone size: NA; CDR3 protein: CASSLGRITGNQPQHF; CDR3 DNA: TGTGCCAGCAGCTTAGGGCGAATTACGGGCAATCAGCCCCAGCATTTT